Sequencing of this T cell receptor (beta chain) was carried out in a study of T cell clonotyping in hematopoietic cell transplantation. The study, taken as a whole, reports: Pathologically expanded recipient clonotypes increased progressively from day 30 to day 180 as diversity fell.

As regards this clone: Its antigen remains unknown.

Per germline, CDR1 SNHLY and CDR2 FYNNEI. V was shortened by 5 bases and J by 0 bases, with 2 bases between the two germline ends. The CDR3 is 12 residues long. Using immunoSEQ multiplex PCR, the repertoire was profiled, and TCRdb retains in-frame clones only, with some absent. The repertoire holds fewer than 70,000 clones, with 85% to 95% as singletons. The sequenced sample was peripheral blood mononuclear cells. V and J are TRBV2 and TRBJ1-3; D gene ambiguous. This TCR was recovered from a man aged 50-60 years in good health. Some clones in this sample may be carry-over from other donors' samples. The CDR3 nucleotides are TGTGCCAGCAGTTACTCTGGAAACACCATATATTTT. Its protein product is CASSYSGNTIYF. The whole variable domain, remainder taken from reference TRBV2 and TRBJ1-3, is EPEVTQTPSHQVTQMGQEVILRCVPISNHLYFYWYRQILGQKVEFLVSFYNNEISEKSEIFDDQFSVERPDGSNFTLKIRSTKLEDSAMYFCASSYSGNTIYFGEGSWLTVV.